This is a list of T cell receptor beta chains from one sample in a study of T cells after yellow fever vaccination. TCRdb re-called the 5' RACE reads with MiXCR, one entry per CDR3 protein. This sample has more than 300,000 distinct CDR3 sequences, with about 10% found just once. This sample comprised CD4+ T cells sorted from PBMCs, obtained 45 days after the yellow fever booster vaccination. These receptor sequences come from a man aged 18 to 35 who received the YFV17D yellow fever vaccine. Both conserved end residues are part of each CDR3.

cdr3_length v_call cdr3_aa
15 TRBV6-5 CASSYGRHRETEAFF
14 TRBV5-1 CASSSLGGTDTQYF
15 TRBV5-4 CASSTGQGSNYGYTF
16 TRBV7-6 CASSPRERRNQETQYF
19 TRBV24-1 CATSDIPGADRAPTGELFF
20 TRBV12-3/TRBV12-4 CASSLKFRASGVASTDTQYF
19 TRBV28 CASSLRGTSGGSRTDTQYF
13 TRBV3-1 CASSQEGRTEAFF
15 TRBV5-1 CASSLGVGSNQPQHF
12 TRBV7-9 CASTSWGSPLHF
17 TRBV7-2 CASSLVLGRSVNSPLHF
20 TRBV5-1 CASRDGAGGVGVEGNSPLHF
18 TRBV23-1 CASSQSGPGTTNTGELFF
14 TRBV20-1 CSANYRRTNEKLFF
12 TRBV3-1 CASSQGMATQYF
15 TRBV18 CASSPPGGPAYTQYF
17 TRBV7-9 CASSDLARGATNEKLFF
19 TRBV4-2 CASSQDPGTSRLGPGELFF
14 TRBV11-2 CASSLTGERYEQYF
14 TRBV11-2 CASSSDLGRDTQYF
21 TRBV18 CASSPGARGLRVTRHADTQYF
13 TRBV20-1 CSARIQGTTEAFF
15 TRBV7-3 CASSPSGPRTDTQYF
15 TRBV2 CASSAEGAANQPQHF
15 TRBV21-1 CASSKIASSNQPQHF
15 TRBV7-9 CASSLLSFQGNGYTF
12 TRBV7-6 CASSPYSSGYTF
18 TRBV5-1 CASSSQSSGGATSYEQYF
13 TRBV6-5 CASNSGENQPQHF
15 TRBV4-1 CASSRRTGQTYEQYF
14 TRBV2 CASKGQGASGELFF
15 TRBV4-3 CASSPGYPSTDTQYF
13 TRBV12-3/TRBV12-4 CASHRQGYNEQFF
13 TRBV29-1 CSVTEGTNYGYTF